These 5 T cell receptor beta chains were all obtained from the same sample, sequenced in a study of T cells after yellow fever vaccination. Via MiXCR, TCRdb re-called the 5' RACE reads, giving one row per CDR3 protein. This sample has a few hundred thousand distinct CDR3 sequences, with under 20% found just once. This specimen was PBMCs, taken before the yellow fever booster vaccination. The receptors stem from a man aged 18 to 29 who received the YFV17D yellow fever vaccine.

The chain recombines TRBV12-3 or TRBV12-4 with TRBJ2-1, with D possibly being TRBD1 or TRBD2 (6 bases each). V gave up 6 bases and J gave up 2 bases, with 17 bases separating them. There are 16 residues in the CDR3. The CDR3 is CASSPFGGRAYNEQFF. The CDR3 coding sequence is TGTGCCAGCAGCCCCTTTGGGGGGCGGGCCTACAATGAGCAGTTCTTC.

The chain recombines TRBV27 with TRBJ2-7, with D unresolved. Germline assignment: CDR1 MNHEY and CDR2 SMNVEV (reference sequence). The CDR3 runs 13 residues. The V end was cut by 6 bases, the J end by 0 bases, with 9 bases between. The CDR3 loop reads CASRGLSSYEQYV. CDR3 in DNA: TGTGCCAGCAGGGGATTGAGCTCCTACGAGCAGTACGTC.

There are a few counts of this clonotype. The rearrangement joins TRBV7-9 to TRBJ2-3; 9 nucleotides match TRBD1. With 5 bases clipped from V and 5 bases from J, the junction kept 8 bases outside the gene matches. The CDR3 contains 15 residues. Germline values: CDR1 SEHNR, CDR2 FQNEAQ (reference sequence). The CDR3 bases are TGTGCCAGCAGCCTCCGAGGACAGGGGCGAGATACGCAGTATTTT. Translating gives CASSLRGQGRDTQYF.

The table lists this clonotype with a few counts. The chain links TRBV6-2 or TRBV6-3 to TRBJ1-1; perhaps TRBD1 as D (5 bases). The CDR3 spans 14 residues. CDR1 is MNHEY, CDR2 SVGEGT, per germline. The germline V and J ends were trimmed by 5 bases and 0 bases, with 10 bases remaining between them. CDR3 sequence reads: CASSTPGMNTEAFF. The CDR3 DNA reads as TGTGCCAGCAGTACCCCAGGGATGAACACTGAAGCTTTCTTT.

The V call is TRBV7-9, the J call TRBJ1-3; 7 nucleotides align to TRBD1. The V segment lost 0 bases and the J segment 0 bases; nucleotides outside the gene matches: 8. The CDR3 is 18 residues long. Germline V CDR1 and CDR2: SEHNR, FQNEAQ (reference sequence). DNA of the CDR3: TGTGCCAGCAGCTTAGCGGGGACAGCAGGATCCTCTGGAAACACCATATATTTT. It is translated as CASSLAGTAGSSGNTIYF.